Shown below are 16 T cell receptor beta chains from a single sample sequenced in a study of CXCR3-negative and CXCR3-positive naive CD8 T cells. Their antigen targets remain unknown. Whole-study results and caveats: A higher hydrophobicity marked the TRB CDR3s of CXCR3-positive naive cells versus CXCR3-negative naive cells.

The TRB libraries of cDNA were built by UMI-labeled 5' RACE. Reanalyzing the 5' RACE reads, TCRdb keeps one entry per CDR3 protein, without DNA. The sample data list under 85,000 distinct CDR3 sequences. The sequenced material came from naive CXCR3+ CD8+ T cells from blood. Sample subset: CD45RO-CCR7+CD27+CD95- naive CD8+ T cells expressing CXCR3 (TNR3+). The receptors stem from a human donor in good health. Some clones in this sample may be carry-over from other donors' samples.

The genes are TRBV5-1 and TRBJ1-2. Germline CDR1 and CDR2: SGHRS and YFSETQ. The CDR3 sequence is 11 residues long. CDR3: CASSADYGYTF.

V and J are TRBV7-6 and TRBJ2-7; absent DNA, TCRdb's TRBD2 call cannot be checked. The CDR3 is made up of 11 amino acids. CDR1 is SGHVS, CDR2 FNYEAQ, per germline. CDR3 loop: CASSTSGEQYF.

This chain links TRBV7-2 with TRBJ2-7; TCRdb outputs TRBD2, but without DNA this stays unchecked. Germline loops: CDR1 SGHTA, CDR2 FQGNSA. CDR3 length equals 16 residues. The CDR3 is CASSLNPGLQPYEQYF.

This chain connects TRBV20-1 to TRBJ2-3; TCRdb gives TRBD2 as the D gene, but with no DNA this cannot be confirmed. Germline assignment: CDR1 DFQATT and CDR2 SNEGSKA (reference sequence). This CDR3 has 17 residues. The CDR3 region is CSAPETYSGESTDTQYF.

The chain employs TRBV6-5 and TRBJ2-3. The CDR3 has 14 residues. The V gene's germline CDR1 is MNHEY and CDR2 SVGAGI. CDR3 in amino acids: CASNPASSTDTQYF.

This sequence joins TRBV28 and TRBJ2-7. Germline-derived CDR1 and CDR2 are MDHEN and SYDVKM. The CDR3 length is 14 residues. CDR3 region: CASSPTGASYEQYF.

The CDR3 spells CASSSEQPSSGANVLTF. The chain recombines TRBV27 with TRBJ2-6; TCRdb's D call, TRBD2, is unchecked because there is no DNA. CDR1 is MNHEY and CDR2 is SMNVEV in the germline V gene (reference sequence). The CDR3 covers 17 residues.

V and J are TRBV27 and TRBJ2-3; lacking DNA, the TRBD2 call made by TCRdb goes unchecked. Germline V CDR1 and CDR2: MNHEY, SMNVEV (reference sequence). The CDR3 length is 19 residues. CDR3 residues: CASSLALGLAGDPEDTQYF.

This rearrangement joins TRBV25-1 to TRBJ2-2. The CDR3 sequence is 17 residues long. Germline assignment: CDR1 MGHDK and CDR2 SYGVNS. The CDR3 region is CASSEYWNPELNGELFF.

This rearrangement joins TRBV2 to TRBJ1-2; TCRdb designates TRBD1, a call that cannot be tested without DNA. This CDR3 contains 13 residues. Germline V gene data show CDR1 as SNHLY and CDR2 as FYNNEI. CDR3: CAVNLGGVGGYTF.

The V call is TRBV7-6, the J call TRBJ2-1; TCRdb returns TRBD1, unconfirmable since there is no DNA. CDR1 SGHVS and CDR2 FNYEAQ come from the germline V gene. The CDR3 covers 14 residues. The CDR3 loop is CASSFSAGGNEQFF.

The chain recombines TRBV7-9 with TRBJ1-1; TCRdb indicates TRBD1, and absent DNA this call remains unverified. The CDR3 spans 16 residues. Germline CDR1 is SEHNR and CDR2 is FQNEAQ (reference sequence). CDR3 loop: CASSTTGPPRDTEAFF.

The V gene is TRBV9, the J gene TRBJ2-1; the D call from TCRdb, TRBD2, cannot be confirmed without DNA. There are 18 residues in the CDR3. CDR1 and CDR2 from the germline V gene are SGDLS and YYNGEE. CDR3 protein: CASSALPGLAGTYNEQFF. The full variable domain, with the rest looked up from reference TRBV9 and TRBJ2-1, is DSGVTQTPKHLITATGQRVTLRCSPRSGDLSVYWYQQSLDQGLQFLIQYYNGEERAKGNILERFSAQQFPDLHSELNLSSLELGDSALYFCASSALPGLAGTYNEQFFGPGTRLTVL.

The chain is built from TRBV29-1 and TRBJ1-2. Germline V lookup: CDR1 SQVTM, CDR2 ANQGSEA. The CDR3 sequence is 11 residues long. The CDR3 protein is CSVETDYGYTF.

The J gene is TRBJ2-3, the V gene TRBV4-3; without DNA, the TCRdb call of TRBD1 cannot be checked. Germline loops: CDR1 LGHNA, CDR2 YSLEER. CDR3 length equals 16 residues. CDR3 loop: CASSQDPGRGPDTQYF.

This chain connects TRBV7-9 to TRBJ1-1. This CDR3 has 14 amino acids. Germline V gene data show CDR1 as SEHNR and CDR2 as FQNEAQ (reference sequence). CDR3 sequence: CASSLGWGNTEAFF.